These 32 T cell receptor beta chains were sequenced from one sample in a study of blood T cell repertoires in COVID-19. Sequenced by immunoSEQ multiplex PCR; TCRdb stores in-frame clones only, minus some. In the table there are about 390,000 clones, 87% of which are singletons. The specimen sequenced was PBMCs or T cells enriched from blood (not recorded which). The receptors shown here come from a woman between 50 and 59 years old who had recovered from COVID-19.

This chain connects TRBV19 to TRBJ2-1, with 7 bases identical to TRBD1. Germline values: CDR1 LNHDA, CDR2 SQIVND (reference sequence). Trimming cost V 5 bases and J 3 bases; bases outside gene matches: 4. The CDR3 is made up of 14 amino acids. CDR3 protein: CASSVGQNYNEQFF. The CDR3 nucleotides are TGTGCCAGTAGTGTGGGACAGAACTACAATGAGCAGTTCTTC.

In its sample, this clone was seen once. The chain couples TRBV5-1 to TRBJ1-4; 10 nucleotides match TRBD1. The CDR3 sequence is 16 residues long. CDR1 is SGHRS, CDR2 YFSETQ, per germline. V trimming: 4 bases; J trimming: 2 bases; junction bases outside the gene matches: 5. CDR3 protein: CASSPGTGATNEKLFF. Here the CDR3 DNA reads TGCGCCAGCAGCCCTGGGACAGGGGCTACTAATGAAAAACTGTTTTTT.

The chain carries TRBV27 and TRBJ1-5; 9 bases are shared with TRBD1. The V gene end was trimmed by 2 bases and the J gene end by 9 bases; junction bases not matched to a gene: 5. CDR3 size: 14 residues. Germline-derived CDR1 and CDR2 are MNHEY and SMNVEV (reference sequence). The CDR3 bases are TGTGCCAGCAGTTTAGGACAGGGGCAGGGGCCCCAGCATTTT. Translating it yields CASSLGQGQGPQHF.

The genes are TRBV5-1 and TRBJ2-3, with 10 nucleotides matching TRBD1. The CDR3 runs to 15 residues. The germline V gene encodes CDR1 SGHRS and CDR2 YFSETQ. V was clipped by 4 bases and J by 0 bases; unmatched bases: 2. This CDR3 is CASSTDRGSTDTQYF. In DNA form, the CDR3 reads TGCGCCAGCAGCACGGACAGGGGGAGCACAGATACGCAGTATTTT. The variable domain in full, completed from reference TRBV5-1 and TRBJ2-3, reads KAGVTQTPRYLIKTRGQQVTLSCSPISGHRSVSWYQQTPGQGLQFLFEYFSETQRNKGNFPGRFSGRQFSNSRSEMNVSTLELGDSALYLCASSTDRGSTDTQYFGPGTRLTVL.

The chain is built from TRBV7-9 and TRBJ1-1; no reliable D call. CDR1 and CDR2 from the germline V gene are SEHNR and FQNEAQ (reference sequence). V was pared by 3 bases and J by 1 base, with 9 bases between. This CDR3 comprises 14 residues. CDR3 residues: CASSFPQANTEAFF. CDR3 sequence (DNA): TGTGCCAGCAGCTTTCCCCAGGCGAACACTGAAGCTTTCTTT.

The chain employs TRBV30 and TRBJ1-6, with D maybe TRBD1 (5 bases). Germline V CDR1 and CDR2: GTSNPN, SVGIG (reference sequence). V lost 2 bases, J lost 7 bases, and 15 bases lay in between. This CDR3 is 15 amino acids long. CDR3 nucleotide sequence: TGTGCCTGGAGTAAAGCCGGACGGGGGAATTCACCCCTCCACTTT. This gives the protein CAWSKAGRGNSPLHF.

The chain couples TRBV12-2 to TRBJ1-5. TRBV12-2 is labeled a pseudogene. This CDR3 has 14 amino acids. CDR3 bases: TGTGCAAGTCGCTTCGGGCGGGGGGAACAGCCCCAGCATTTT. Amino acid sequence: CASRFGRGEQPQHF.

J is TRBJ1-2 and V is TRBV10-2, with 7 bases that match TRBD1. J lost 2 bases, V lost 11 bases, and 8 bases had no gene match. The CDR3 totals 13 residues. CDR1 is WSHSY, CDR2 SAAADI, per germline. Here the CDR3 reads CAGRDSTNYGYTF. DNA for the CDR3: TGCGCCGGTCGGGACAGCACAAACTATGGCTACACCTTC.

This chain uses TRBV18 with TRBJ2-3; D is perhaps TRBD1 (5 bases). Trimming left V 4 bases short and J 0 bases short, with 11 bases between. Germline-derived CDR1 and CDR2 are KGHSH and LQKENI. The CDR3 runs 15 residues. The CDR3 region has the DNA TGTGCCAGCTCACAGGACACGGACAGCACAGATACGCAGTATTTT. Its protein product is CASSQDTDSTDTQYF.

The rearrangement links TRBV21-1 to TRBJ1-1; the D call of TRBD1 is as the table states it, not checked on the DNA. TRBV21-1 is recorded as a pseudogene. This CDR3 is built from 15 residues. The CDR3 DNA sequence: TGTGCCAGCAGCAACCTCAGGGGGCTGAACACTGAAGCTTTCTTT. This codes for CASSNLRGLNTEAFF.

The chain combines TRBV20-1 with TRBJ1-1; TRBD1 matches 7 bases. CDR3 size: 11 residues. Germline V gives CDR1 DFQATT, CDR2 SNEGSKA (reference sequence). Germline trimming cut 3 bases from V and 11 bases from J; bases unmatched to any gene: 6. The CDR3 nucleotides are TGCAGTGCTAGTAGTACCAGGGGGGCTTTCTTT. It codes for CSASSTRGAFF.

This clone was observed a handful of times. The CDR3 reads CASQRGPGELFF. CDR3 in DNA: TGTGCCAGCCAAAGAGGTCCCGGGGAGCTGTTTTTT. V and J are TRBV19 and TRBJ2-2, with D unresolved. The CDR3 contains 12 residues. V was cut by 9 bases and J by 6 bases, with 11 bases left in between. Germline V gene lookup returns CDR1 LNHDA and CDR2 SQIVND (reference sequence).

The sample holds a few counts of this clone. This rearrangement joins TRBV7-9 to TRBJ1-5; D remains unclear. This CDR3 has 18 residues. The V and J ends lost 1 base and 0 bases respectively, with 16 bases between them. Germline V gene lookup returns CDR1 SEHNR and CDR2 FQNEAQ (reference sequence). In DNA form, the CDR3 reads TGTGCCAGCAGCTTAGTTCCCGTTTTGGGCTATAGCAATCAGCCCCAGCATTTT. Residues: CASSLVPVLGYSNQPQHF.

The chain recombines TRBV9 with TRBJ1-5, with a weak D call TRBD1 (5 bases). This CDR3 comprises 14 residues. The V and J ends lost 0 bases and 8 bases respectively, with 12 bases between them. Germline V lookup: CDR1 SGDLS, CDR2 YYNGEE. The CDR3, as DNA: TGTGCCAGCAGCGTAGACGGGGGTGGGAAGCCCCAGCATTTT. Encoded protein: CASSVDGGGKPQHF.

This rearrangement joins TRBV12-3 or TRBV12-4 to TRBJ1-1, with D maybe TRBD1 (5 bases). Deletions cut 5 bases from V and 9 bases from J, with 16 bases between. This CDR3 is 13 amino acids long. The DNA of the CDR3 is TGTGCCAGCAGTCCCAGCGGGGGAGCTAAAGCTTTCTTT. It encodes CASSPSGGAKAFF.

CDR3 DNA sequence: TGTGCCATCAGTGCCAAATCAACCGGGACAGGGGGTAATTCACCCCTCCACTTT. As protein: CAISAKSTGTGGNSPLHF. The V call is TRBV10-3, the J call TRBJ1-6, with TRBD1 matching over 11 bases. V lost 4 bases, J lost 6 bases, and 11 bases stayed unmatched. CDR3 length equals 18 residues. The germline V gene encodes CDR1 ENHRY and CDR2 SYGVKD.

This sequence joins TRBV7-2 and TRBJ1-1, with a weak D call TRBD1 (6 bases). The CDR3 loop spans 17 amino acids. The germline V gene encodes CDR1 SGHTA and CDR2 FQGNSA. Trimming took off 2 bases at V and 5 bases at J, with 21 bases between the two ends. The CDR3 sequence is CASSLWAQGGPKTEAFF. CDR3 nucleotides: TGTGCCAGCAGCTTATGGGCACAGGGTGGGCCGAAAACTGAAGCTTTCTTT.

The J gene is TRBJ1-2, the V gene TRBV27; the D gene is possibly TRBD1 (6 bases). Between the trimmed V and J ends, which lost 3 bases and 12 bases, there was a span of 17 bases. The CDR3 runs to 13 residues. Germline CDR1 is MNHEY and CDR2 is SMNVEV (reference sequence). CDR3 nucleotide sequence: TGTGCCAGCAGTTTCCAAGGGGGTAAACCACACACCTTC. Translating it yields CASSFQGGKPHTF.

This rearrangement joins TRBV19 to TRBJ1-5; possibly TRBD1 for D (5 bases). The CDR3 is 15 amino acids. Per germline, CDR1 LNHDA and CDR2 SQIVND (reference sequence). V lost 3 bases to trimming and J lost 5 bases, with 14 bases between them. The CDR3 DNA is TGTGCCAGTAGTATTCTTGGGGGGAGCGATCAGCCCCAGCATTTT. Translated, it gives CASSILGGSDQPQHF.

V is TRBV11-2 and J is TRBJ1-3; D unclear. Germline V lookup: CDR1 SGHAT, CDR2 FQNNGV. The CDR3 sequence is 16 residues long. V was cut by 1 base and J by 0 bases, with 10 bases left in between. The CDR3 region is CASSLVPGNSGNTIYF. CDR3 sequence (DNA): TGTGCCAGCAGCTTAGTTCCGGGAAACTCTGGAAACACCATATATTTT.

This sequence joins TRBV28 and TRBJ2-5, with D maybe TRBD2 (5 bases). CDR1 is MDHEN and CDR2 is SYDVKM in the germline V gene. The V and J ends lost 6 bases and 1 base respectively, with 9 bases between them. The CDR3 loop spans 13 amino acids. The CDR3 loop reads CASSGILQETQYF. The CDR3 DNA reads TGTGCCAGCAGCGGGATTCTCCAAGAGACCCAGTACTTC.

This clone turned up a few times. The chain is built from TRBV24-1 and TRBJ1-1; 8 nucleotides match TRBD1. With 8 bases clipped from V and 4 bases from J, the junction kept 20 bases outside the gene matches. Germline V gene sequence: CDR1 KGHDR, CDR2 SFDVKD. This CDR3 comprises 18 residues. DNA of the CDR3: TGTGCCACCACCCCAACTGAGGACAGGGACTCCCGGAGCACTGAAGCTTTCTTT. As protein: CATTPTEDRDSRSTEAFF.

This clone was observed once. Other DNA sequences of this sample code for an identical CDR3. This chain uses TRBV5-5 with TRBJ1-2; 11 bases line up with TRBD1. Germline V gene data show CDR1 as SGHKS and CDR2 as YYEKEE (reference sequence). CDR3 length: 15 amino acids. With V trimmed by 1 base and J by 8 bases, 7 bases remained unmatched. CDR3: CASSLPGQGAGGYTF. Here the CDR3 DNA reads TGTGCCAGCAGCTTGCCAGGACAGGGGGCGGGAGGCTACACCTTC.

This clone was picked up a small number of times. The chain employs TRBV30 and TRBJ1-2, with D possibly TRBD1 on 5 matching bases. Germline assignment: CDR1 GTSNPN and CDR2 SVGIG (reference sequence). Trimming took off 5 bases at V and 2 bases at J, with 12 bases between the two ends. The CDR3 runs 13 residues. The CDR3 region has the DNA TGTGCCTGGCGGAATCAGGGAAACTATGGCTACACCTTC. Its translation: CAWRNQGNYGYTF.

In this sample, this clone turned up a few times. Here the CDR3 DNA reads TGTGCCAGCAGTAAACAGGGTTCTGCTAACTATGGCTACACCTTC. It specifies CASSKQGSANYGYTF. The rearrangement uses TRBV14 and TRBJ1-2; D is perhaps TRBD1 (6 bases). Germline V lookup: CDR1 SGHDN, CDR2 FVKESK. This CDR3 is 15 amino acids long. The V gene lost 6 bases and the J gene lost 0 bases, with 14 bases spanning the gap.

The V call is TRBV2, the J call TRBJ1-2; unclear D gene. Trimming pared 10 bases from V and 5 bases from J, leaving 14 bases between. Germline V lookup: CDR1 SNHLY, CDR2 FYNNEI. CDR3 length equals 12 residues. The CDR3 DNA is TGTGCCACAAGCACATTAGCGTATGGCTACACCTTC. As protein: CATSTLAYGYTF.

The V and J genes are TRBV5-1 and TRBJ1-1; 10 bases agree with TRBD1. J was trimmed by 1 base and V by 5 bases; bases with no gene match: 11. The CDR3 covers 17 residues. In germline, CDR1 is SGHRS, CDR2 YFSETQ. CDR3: CASRAGTGEPSNTEAFF. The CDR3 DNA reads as TGCGCCAGCAGAGCCGGGACAGGGGAGCCCTCGAACACTGAAGCTTTCTTT. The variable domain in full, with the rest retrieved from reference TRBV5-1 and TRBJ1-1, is KAGVTQTPRYLIKTRGQQVTLSCSPISGHRSVSWYQQTPGQGLQFLFEYFSETQRNKGNFPGRFSGRQFSNSRSEMNVSTLELGDSALYLCASRAGTGEPSNTEAFFGQGTRLTVV.

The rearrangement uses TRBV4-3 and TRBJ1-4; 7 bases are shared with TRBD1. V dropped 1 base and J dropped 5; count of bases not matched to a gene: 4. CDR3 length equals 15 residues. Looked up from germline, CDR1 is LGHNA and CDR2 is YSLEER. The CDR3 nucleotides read TGCGCCAGCAGCCAAGGGGGGACAGCGAATGAAAAACTGTTTTTT. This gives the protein CASSQGGTANEKLFF.

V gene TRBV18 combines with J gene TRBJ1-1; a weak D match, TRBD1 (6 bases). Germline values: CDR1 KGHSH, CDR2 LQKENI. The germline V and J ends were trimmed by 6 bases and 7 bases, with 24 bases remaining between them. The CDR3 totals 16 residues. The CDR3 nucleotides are TGTGCCAGCTCCCCGGCAGGGGTGGGGGTAAAGGTTGAAGCTTTCTTT. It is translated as CASSPAGVGVKVEAFF.

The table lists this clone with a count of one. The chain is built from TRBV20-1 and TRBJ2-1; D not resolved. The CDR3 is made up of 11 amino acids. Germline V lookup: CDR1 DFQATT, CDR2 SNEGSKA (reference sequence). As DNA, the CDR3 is TGCAGGGCAATGAAGATCCATGAGCAGTTCTTC. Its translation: CRAMKIHEQFF.

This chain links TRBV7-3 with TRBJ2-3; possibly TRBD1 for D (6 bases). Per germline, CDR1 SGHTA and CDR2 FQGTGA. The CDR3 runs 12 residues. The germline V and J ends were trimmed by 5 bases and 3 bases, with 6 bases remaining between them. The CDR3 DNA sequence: TGTGCCAGCAGCCAGGGGACAGATACGCAGTATTTT. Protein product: CASSQGTDTQYF.

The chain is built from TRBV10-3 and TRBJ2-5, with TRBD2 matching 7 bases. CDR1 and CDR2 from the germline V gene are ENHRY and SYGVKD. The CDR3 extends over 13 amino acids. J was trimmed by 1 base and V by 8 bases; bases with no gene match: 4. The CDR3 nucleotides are TGTGCCATCCGACTAGCCAGCCAAGAGACCCAGTACTTC. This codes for CAIRLASQETQYF.